Shown below are 15 T cell receptor beta chains from a single sample sequenced in a study of T-cell reconstitution after alpha-beta-depleted transplantation in children. Unique molecular identifiers tagged the TCRbeta library. TCRdb recomputed calls from the PCR reads with MiXCR, one row per CDR3 protein. The data contain 300,000 to 350,000 distinct CDR3 sequences, around 15% of them singletons. Source: PBMCs, mostly from graft donor cells, taken 360 days after TCRalphabeta/CD19-depleted stem cell transplant. Receptors originate from a male patient aged 2 to 9 who had a stem cell transplant for acute lymphoblastic leukemia, so the T cells may come from the graft donor.

V usage is TRBV5-1 and J usage is TRBJ1-4, with 9 bases fitting TRBD1. The CDR3 sequence is 16 residues long. J lost 7 bases, V lost 3 bases, and 10 bases had no gene match. The germline V gene encodes CDR1 SGHRS and CDR2 YFSETQ. CDR3 DNA sequence: TGCGCCAGCAGCTCTTCAGTACAGGGGGCGGGTGAAAAACTGTTTTTT. Protein product: CASSSSVQGAGEKLFF. Looking up the rest from reference TRBV5-1 and TRBJ1-4 gives the full variable domain: KAGVTQTPRYLIKTRGQQVTLSCSPISGHRSVSWYQQTPGQGLQFLFEYFSETQRNKGNFPGRFSGRQFSNSRSEMNVSTLELGDSALYLCASSSSVQGAGEKLFFGSGTQLSVL.

The CDR3 nucleotides are TGTGCCAGTACCTTGACAGGGCTCTACGAGCAGTACTTC. Protein sequence: CASTLTGLYEQYF. The chain uses TRBV19 and TRBJ2-7; TRBD1 matches at 7 bases. Germline CDR1 reads LNHDA; CDR2 reads SQIVND (reference sequence). Trimming removed 7 bases from V and 3 bases from J; junction bases left unmatched: 6. This CDR3 contains 13 residues.

This clonotype was counted between two and nine times. The chain has TRBV7-6 and TRBJ2-7; D unresolved. Trimming cost V 1 base and J 3 bases, with 7 bases left between them. Looked up from germline, CDR1 is SGHVS and CDR2 is FNYEAQ. This CDR3 is built from 13 residues. This CDR3 reads CASSLEARYEQYF. CDR3 DNA: TGTGCCAGCAGCTTAGAAGCGCGCTACGAGCAGTACTTC.

This clonotype appeared a few times. The chain has TRBV28 and TRBJ2-7, with D perhaps TRBD1 (7 bases). The CDR3 covers 15 residues. Germline assignment: CDR1 MDHEN and CDR2 SYDVKM. V lost 6 bases, J lost 4 bases, and 19 bases lay in between. CDR3 bases: TGTGCCAGCAGCGAGGCTACAGGGGCGGGGTACGAGCAGTACTTC. It encodes CASSEATGAGYEQYF.

This clonotype was counted at least ten times. DNA of the CDR3: TGTGCCAGCAGTTTCCTAGCGGGAGAGGAGACCCAGTACTTC. Translated: CASSFLAGEETQYF. V usage is TRBV12-3 or TRBV12-4 and J usage is TRBJ2-5, with 10 bases lining up with TRBD2. The CDR3 is 14 residues long. V shed 3 bases, J shed 5 bases, and the junction held 3 bases outside the gene matches.

V usage is TRBV5-1 and J usage is TRBJ1-1; D gene ambiguous. The CDR3 is 14 residues long. CDR1 and CDR2 (germline): SGHRS, YFSETQ. V was trimmed by 1 base and J by 0 bases, leaving 7 bases between them. The CDR3 here is CASSLYDMNTEAFF. DNA for the CDR3: TGCGCCAGCAGCTTGTACGATATGAACACTGAAGCTTTCTTT.

This clonotype appeared a few times. This chain uses TRBV28 with TRBJ2-1, with TRBD2 matching over 9 bases. The CDR3 consists of 17 residues. Germline CDR1 is MDHEN and CDR2 is SYDVKM. The junction had 12 bases not matched to a gene; V was cut back by 5 bases and J by 4 bases. The CDR3 nucleotides are TGTGCCAGCAGTCCACCGTACGGGACTAGCCGGTACAATGAGCAGTTCTTC. Translated: CASSPPYGTSRYNEQFF.

In this sample, this clonotype turned up a few times. The chain joins TRBV3-1 to TRBJ2-5, with D perhaps matching TRBD2 (6 bases). Germline V gene sequence: CDR1 LGHDT, CDR2 YNNKEL (reference sequence). Trimming pared 0 bases from V and 5 bases from J, leaving 16 bases between. This CDR3 comprises 16 residues. The CDR3 sequence is CASSQDRLGQRETQYF. As DNA, the CDR3 is TGTGCCAGCAGCCAAGATCGACTAGGCCAGAGGGAGACCCAGTACTTC.

The J gene is TRBJ2-1, the V gene TRBV4-2; 10 bases are a match to TRBD2. V trimming: 1 base; J trimming: 1 base; junction bases outside the gene matches: 7. Germline V gives CDR1 LGHNA, CDR2 YNFKEQ. The CDR3 is made up of 18 amino acids. DNA of the CDR3: TGTGCCAGCAGCCAAGGGCTAGCGGGAGTGGTGTCCTACAATGAGCAGTTCTTC. This encodes CASSQGLAGVVSYNEQFF.

This clonotype came up a few times. This chain joins TRBV28 and TRBJ2-3, with 10 bases aligning to TRBD1. The CDR3 covers 15 residues. V shed 4 bases, J shed 3 bases, and the junction held 4 bases outside the gene matches. The germline V gene encodes CDR1 MDHEN and CDR2 SYDVKM. DNA of the CDR3: TGTGCCAGCAGTTGGACAGGGGGTAATACAGATACGCAGTATTTT. Its protein is CASSWTGGNTDTQYF.

With regard to this clonotype: One end of the junction is discordant with germline, which a read error may explain. The chain uses TRBV7-2 and TRBJ2-1; 7 nucleotides align to TRBD2. There are 12 residues in the CDR3. The germline CDR1 and CDR2 sequences are SGHTA and FQGNSA. CDR3 in DNA: TGTGCCAGCAGCACAACTAGCGACGTAGGGCTCTTC. This translates into CASSTTSDVGLF.

This clonotype was seen repeatedly, ten times or more. The chain employs TRBV12-3 or TRBV12-4 and TRBJ2-1, with a possible D match to TRBD1 (6 bases). Trimming pared 3 bases from V and 12 bases from J, leaving 24 bases between. The CDR3 loop spans 16 amino acids. The CDR3, as DNA: TGTGCCAGCAGTTTTAGGCCTCAGTTTCCCCTACAGGGGCAGTTCTTC. Protein product: CASSFRPQFPLQGQFF.

This clonotype was detected many times. The chain links TRBV27 to TRBJ2-1; D may be TRBD2 (5 bases). V shed 6 bases and J shed 7 bases, with 13 bases lying between them. The germline V gene encodes CDR1 MNHEY and CDR2 SMNVEV (reference sequence). The CDR3 is 13 amino acids. CDR3 DNA: TGTGCCAGCAGAGGAGGAAATGAAAATGAGCAGTTCTTC. Protein: CASRGGNENEQFF.

The chain couples TRBV5-1 to TRBJ2-7, with 10 bases fitting TRBD1. After removal of 4 bases from V and 0 bases from J, the junction contained 4 bases not matched to a gene. The length of the CDR3 is 15 residues. The germline V gene encodes CDR1 SGHRS and CDR2 YFSETQ. CDR3 DNA: TGCGCCAGCAGCGCCGGACAGGGGGGCTCCTACGAGCAGTACTTC. It specifies CASSAGQGGSYEQYF. Combining the CDR3 with reference TRBV5-1 and TRBJ2-7 gives the whole variable domain KAGVTQTPRYLIKTRGQQVTLSCSPISGHRSVSWYQQTPGQGLQFLFEYFSETQRNKGNFPGRFSGRQFSNSRSEMNVSTLELGDSALYLCASSAGQGGSYEQYFGPGTRLTVT.

This sequence joins TRBV5-6 and TRBJ2-5, with 9 bases that match TRBD2. Germline CDR1 SGHDT, CDR2 YYEEEE. After removal of 4 bases from V and 3 bases from J, the junction contained 13 bases not matched to a gene. The CDR3 runs 17 residues. The CDR3 region is CASSLGLATLGEETQYF. The CDR3 coding sequence is TGTGCCAGCAGCCTCGGACTAGCGACCCTAGGCGAAGAGACCCAGTACTTC.